The present T cell receptor beta chain was sequenced within a study of T cells after yellow fever vaccination. Study context: In the case of low-cell-number fractions, SMART-Seq v4 Ultra Low Input was used for preparation. Notes on the study in general: Faster peaking, at day 5 versus 15, marked a secondary response that was weaker. CD4 and CD8 compartments shared a small share of clonotypes.

The trim removed 6 bases at V and 4 bases at J, leaving 13 bases unmatched. CDR3 length: 18 residues. This clonotype came up many times. Its specificity is not known. For TCR, cDNA came from 5'RACE template switching, which added a universal primer site and UMIs. MiXCR, applied by TCRdb to the 5' RACE reads, yields one record per CDR3 protein. The sample lists hundreds of thousands of distinct CDR3 sequences, roughly 13% occurring once. The source was PBMCs, collected on the day of the yellow fever booster vaccination. V gene TRBV12-3 or TRBV12-4 combines with J gene TRBJ2-2; 11 bases fit TRBD2. This clonotype was sampled from a man aged 25 to 40 who received the YFV17D yellow fever vaccine. CDR3 sequence: CASSLILAGGASTGELFF. The CDR3, as DNA: TGTGCCAGCAGCTTAATTTTAGCGGGAGGGGCAAGCACCGGGGAGCTGTTTTTT.